This T cell receptor (beta chain) was captured in a study of T cell responses to AZD1222 COVID-19 vaccine. The sample holds one count of this clone. The CDR3 consists of 21 residues. Using immunoSEQ multiplex PCR, the repertoire was profiled, and TCRdb retains in-frame clones only, with some absent. The repertoire holds roughly 180,000 clones, with more than 85% as singletons. The specimen comprised peripheral blood, sampled 28 days after the second AZD1222 dose. The source is an adult who received the AZD1222 COVID-19 vaccine. V usage is TRBV21-1 and J usage is TRBJ1-5; the listed D gene, TRBD1, was not tested against the DNA. TRBV21-1 is labeled a pseudogene. CDR3: CASSKVGSGQVDLGSNQPQHF. The CDR3 coding sequence is TGTGCCAGCAGCAAAGTAGGATCGGGACAGGTCGACCTGGGTAGCAATCAGCCCCAGCATTTT.